This T cell receptor (beta chain) is from a study of a mutant IDH1 vaccine in newly diagnosed glioma. Across the study: Vaccination began 4-6 weeks post radiotherapy alone, or with temozolomide cycles. The timing of visit V12 was week 35, and that of visit V13 was week 47.

Time point given: week 35, safety follow-up. Doses comprised 300 ug of mutant IDH1 20-mer peptide each, plus topical imiquimod. The CDR3 is 13 residues long. The germline CDR1 and CDR2 sequences are SNHLY and FYNNEI. Trimming at V came to 5 bases and at J to 6 bases, leaving 5 bases not matched to a gene. On this clone: Its antigen is not known.

Data came from immunoSEQ multiplex PCR; TCRdb stores just in-frame clones and leaves some out. The sample gives about 58,000 clones, approximately 80% of which show up once; roughly 5% is in the top ten. The TCR sequence derives from a man aged 40-49 years with glioma. The sample in question was PBMCs, obtained from a glioma patient whose treatment included an IDH1 peptide vaccine. J is TRBJ2-3 and V is TRBV2; 7 bases are a match to TRBD1. DNA for the CDR3: TGTGCCAGCAGTTGGACAGGAGGTGATACGCAGTATTTT. Protein product: CASSWTGGDTQYF.